The present entry profiles one T cell receptor beta chain with its context. Its antigen is unknown. This table comes from immunoSEQ multiplex PCR, and its TCRdb copy is limited to in-frame clones, with some not included. The sample holds about 82,000 clones, under 90% seen once. This sample is part of a study of OX40 agonist ivuxolimab in advanced cancers. About the study: Partial responses were achieved by three patients, of whom one had hepatocellular carcinoma and two had cutaneous melanoma.

General study points: Those patients achieving a partial response at 0.1-3.0 mg/kg showed among the lowest clonal expansion. There was clonal expansion of CD4+ and CD8+ blood T cells by week 6 at 0.1 to 3.0 mg/kg. The average count of expanded clones was higher among CD8+ T cells than among CD4+.

Germline V gene data show CDR1 as SQVTM and CDR2 as ANQGSEA. The CDR3 sequence is 12 residues long. V was pared by 8 bases and J by 7 bases, with 11 bases of the junction left unmatched. The origin of this receptor is an adult with an advanced solid tumor such as melanoma, head and neck, liver or kidney cancer. Sequencing was performed on CD4+ or CD8+ T cells sorted from blood, taken in a trial of the OX40 agonist ivuxolimab. V is TRBV29-1 and J is TRBJ2-7, with TRBD1 identical over 7 bases. The CDR3 DNA follows: TGCAGCATACAGGGGTGGGGTAAGGAGCAGTACTTC. Encoded protein: CSIQGWGKEQYF.